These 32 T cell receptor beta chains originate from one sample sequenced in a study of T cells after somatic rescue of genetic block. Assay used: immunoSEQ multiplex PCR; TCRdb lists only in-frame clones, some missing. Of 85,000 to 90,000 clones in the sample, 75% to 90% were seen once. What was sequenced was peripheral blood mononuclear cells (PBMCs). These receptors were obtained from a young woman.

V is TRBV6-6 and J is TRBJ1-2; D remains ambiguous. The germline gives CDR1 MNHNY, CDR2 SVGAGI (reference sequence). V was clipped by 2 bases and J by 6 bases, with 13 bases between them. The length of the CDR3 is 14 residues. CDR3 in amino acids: CASSYRRVTNGYTF. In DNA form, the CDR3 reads TGTGCCAGCAGTTACCGTCGGGTCACGAATGGCTACACCTTC.

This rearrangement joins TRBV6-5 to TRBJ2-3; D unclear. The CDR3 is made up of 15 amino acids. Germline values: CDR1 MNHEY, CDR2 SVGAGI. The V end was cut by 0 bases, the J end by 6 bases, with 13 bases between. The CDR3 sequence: CASSYSAVATDTQYF. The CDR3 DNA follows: TGTGCCAGCAGTTACTCCGCGGTAGCTACGGATACGCAGTATTTT.

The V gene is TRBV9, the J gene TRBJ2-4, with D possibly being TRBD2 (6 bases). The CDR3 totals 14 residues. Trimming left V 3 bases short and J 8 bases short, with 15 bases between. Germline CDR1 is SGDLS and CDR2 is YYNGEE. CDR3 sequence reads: CASSGSGPGDIQYF. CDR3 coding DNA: TGTGCCAGCAGCGGTAGCGGCCCAGGAGACATTCAGTACTTC.

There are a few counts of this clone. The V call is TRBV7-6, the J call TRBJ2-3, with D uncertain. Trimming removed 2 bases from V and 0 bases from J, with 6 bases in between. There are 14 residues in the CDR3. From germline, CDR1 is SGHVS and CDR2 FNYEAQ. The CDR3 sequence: CASSLSTSTDTQYF. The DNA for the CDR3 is TGTGCCAGCAGCTTAAGCACTAGCACAGATACGCAGTATTTT.

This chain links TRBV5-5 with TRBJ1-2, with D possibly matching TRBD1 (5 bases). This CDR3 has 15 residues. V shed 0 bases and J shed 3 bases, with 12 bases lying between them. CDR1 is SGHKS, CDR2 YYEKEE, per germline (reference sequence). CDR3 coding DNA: TGTGCCAGCAGCTTGGTCTCGGGGGGGTACTATGGCTACACCTTC. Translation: CASSLVSGGYYGYTF.

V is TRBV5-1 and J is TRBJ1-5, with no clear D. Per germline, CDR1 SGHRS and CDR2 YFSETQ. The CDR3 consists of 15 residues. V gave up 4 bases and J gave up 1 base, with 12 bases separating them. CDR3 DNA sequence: TGCGCCAGCAGCCCTGGGTTAACCAGCAATCAGCCCCAGCATTTT. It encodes CASSPGLTSNQPQHF.

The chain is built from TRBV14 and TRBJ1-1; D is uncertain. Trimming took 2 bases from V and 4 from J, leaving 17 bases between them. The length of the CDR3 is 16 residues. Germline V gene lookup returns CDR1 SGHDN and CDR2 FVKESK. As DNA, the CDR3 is TGTGCCAGCAGCCAATTCTGGACCGGAGGTAGCACTGAAGCTTTCTTT. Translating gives CASSQFWTGGSTEAFF.

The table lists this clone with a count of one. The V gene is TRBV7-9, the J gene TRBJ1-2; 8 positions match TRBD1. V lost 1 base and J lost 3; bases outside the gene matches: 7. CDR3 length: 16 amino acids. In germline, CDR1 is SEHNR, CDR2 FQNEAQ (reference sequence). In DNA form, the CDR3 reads TGTGCCAGCAGCTTAGGTCTGACAGGGGACGACTATGGCTACACCTTC. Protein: CASSLGLTGDDYGYTF.

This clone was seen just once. The CDR3 coding sequence is TGTGCCAGCAGGGAACATGGGGGTAGCGGGAGCCCCTACGAGCAGTACTTC. As protein: CASREHGGSGSPYEQYF. The chain carries TRBV21-1 and TRBJ2-7; the table's D call, TRBD2, has no DNA check behind it. TRBV21-1 is described as a pseudogene. This CDR3 spans 17 amino acids.

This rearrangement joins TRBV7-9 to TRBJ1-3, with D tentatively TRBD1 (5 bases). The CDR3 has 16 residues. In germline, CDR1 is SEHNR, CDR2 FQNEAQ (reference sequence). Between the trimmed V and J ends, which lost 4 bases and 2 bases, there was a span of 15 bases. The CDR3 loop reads CASSSSGGVAGNTIYF. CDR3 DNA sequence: TGTGCCAGCAGCTCCTCCGGGGGGGTGGCTGGAAACACCATATATTTT.

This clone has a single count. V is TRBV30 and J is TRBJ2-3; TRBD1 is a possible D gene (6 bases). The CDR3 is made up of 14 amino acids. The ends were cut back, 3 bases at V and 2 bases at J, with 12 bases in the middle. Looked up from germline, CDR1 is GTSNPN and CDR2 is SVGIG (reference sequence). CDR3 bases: TGTGCCTGGAGGACAGGTGGGCTCACAGATACGCAGTATTTT. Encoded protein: CAWRTGGLTDTQYF. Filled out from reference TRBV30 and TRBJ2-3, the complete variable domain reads SQTIHQWPATLVQPVGSPLSLECTVEGTSNPNLYWYRQAAGRGLQLLFYSVGIGQISSEVPQNLSASRPQDRQFILSSKKLLLSDSGFYLCAWRTGGLTDTQYFGPGTRLTVL.

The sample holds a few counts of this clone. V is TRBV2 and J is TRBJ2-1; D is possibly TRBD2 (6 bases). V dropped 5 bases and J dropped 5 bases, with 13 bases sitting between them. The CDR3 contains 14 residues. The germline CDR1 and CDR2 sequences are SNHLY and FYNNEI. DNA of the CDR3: TGTGCCAGCAGTACTAGCAAGCCCCACAATGAGCAGTTCTTC. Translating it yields CASSTSKPHNEQFF.

The CDR3 DNA follows: TGTGCCAGCAGTGAAGCCCCGGCCCGGTTGGGATTCTTC. It yields the protein CASSEAPARLGFF. The chain links TRBV6-1 to TRBJ2-1; D unclear. The germline V gene has CDR1 MNHNS and CDR2 SASEGT. The V end was cut by 0 bases, the J end by 16 bases, with 16 bases between. The CDR3 loop spans 13 amino acids.

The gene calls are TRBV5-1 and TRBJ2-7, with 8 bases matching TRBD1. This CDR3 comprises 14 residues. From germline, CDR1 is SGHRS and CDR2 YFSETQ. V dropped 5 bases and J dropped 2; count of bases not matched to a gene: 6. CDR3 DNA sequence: TGCGCCAGCAGTCAGGGGGCTAGCGCCTACGAGCAGTACTTC. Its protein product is CASSQGASAYEQYF.

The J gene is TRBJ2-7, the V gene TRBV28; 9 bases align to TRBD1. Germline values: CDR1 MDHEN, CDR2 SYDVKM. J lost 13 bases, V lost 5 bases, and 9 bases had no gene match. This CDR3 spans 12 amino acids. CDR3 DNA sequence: TGTGCCAGCAGTACCCGGGACAGGGACCCCTACTTC. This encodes CASSTRDRDPYF. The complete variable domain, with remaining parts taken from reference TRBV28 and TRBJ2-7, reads DVKVTQSSRYLVKRTGEKVFLECVQDMDHENMFWYRQDPGLGLRLIYFSYDVKMKEKGDIPEGYSVSREKKERFSLILESASTNQTSMYLCASSTRDRDPYFGPGTRLTVT.

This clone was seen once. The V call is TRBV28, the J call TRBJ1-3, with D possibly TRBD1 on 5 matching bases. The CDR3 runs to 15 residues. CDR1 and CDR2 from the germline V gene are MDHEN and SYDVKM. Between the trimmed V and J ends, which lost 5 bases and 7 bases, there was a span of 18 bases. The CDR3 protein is CASSPPGGAPNTIYF. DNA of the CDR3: TGTGCCAGCAGTCCCCCGGGAGGGGCCCCCAACACCATATATTTT.

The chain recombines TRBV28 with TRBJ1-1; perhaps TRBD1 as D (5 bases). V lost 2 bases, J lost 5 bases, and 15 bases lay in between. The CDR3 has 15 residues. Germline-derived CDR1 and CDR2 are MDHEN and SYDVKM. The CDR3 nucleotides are TGTGCCAGCAGTTTAGAGCAGGGATGGAAGACTGAAGCTTTCTTT. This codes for CASSLEQGWKTEAFF.

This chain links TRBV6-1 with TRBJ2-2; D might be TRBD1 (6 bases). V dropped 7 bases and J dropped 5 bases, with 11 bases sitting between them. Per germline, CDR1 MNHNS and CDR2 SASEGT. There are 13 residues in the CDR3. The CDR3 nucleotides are TGTGCCAGCACTTCAGGGGAGACCGGGGAGCTGTTTTTT. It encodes CASTSGETGELFF.

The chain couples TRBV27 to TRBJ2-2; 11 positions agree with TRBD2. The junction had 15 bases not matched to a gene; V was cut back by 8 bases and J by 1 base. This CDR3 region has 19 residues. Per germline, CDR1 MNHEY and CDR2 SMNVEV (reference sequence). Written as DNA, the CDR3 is TGTGCCAGCTTTTTATCCCTCCCGGGACTAGCGGAGAACACCGGGGAGCTGTTTTTT. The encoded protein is CASFLSLPGLAENTGELFF.

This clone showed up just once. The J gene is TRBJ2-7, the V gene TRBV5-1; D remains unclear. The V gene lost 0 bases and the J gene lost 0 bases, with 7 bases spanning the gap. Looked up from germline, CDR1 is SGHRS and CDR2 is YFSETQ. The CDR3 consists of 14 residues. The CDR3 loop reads CASSLAGSSYEQYF. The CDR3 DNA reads TGCGCCAGCAGCTTGGCCGGGTCCTCCTACGAGCAGTACTTC. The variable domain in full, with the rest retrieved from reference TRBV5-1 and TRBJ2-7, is KAGVTQTPRYLIKTRGQQVTLSCSPISGHRSVSWYQQTPGQGLQFLFEYFSETQRNKGNFPGRFSGRQFSNSRSEMNVSTLELGDSALYLCASSLAGSSYEQYFGPGTRLTVT.

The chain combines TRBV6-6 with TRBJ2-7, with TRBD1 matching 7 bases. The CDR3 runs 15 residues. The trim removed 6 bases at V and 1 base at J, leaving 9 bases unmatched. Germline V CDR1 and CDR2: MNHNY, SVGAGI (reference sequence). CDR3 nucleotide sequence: TGTGCCAGCAGACCGAGGACAGGCCTATCCTACGAGCAGTACTTC. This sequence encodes CASRPRTGLSYEQYF.

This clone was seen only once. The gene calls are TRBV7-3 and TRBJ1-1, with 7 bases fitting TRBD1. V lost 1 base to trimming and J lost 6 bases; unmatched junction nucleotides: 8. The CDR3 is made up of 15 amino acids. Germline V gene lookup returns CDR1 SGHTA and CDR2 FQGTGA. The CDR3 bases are TGTGCCAGCAGCTTAATGGGACAGCCGACGGCTGAAGCTTTCTTT. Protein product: CASSLMGQPTAEAFF.

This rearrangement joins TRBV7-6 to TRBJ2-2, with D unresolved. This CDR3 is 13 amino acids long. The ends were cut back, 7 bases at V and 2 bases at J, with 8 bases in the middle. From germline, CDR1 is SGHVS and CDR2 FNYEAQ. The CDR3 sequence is CASNPQNTGELFF. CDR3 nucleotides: TGTGCCAGCAACCCGCAAAACACCGGGGAGCTGTTTTTT.

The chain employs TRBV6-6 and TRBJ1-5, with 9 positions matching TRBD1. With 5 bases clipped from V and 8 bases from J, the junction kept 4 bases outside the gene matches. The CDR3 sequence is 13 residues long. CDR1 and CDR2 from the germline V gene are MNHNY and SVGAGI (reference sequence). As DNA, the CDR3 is TGTGCCAGCAGTCGACAGGGGGAAGAGCCCCAGCATTTT. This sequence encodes CASSRQGEEPQHF.

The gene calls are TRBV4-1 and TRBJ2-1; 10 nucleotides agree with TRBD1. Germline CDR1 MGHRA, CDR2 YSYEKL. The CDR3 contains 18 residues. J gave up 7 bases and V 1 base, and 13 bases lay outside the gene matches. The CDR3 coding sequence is TGCGCCAGCAGCCAAGTTGGGGACAGGGGACTAGTCAGGAATGAGCAGTTCTTC. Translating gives CASSQVGDRGLVRNEQFF.

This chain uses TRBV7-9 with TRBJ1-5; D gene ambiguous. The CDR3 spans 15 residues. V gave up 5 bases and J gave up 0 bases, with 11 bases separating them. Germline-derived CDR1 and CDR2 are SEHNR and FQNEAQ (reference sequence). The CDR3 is CASSPFGDSNQPQHF. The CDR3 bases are TGTGCCAGCAGCCCATTCGGGGATAGCAATCAGCCCCAGCATTTT.

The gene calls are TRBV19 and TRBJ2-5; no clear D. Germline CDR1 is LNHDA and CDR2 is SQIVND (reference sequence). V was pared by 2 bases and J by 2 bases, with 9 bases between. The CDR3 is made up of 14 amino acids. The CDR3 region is CASSIMARQETQYF. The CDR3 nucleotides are TGTGCCAGTAGTATAATGGCGAGGCAAGAGACCCAGTACTTC.

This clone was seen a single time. CDR3 protein: CAWSTGSGNTEAFF. The CDR3 DNA reads TGTGCCTGGAGCACCGGGTCGGGGAACACTGAAGCTTTCTTT. The V and J genes are TRBV30 and TRBJ1-1; the D is unclear. This CDR3 has 14 residues. The V gene's germline CDR1 is GTSNPN and CDR2 SVGIG (reference sequence). V lost 3 bases and J lost 1, with 12 bases in between.

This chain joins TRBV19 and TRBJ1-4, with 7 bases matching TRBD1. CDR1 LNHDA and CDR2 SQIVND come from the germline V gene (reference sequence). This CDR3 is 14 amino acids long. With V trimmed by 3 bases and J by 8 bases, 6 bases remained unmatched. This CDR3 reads CASSIQGGGEKLFF. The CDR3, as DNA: TGTGCCAGTAGTATTCAGGGGGGTGGAGAAAAACTGTTTTTT.

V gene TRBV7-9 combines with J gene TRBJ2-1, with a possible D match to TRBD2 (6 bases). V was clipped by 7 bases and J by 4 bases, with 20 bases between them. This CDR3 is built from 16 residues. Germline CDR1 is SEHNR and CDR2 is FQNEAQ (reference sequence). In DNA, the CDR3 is TGTGCCAGCATCCCGTGGGGGGTTTCTGGTTACAATGAGCAGTTCTTC. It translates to CASIPWGVSGYNEQFF.

The CDR3 region has the DNA TGCAGTTCCGGGACTACAGGAAGGCAGTACTTC. Its translation: CSSGTTGRQYF. This chain uses TRBV20-1 with TRBJ2-7, with 7 bases fitting TRBD2. J was trimmed by 9 bases and V by 8 bases; bases with no gene match: 10. Germline CDR1 reads DFQATT; CDR2 reads SNEGSKA (reference sequence). This CDR3 region has 11 residues.

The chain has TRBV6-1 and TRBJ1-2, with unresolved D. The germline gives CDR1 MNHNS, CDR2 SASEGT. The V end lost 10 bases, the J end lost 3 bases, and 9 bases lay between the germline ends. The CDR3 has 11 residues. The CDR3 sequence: CATTRDYGYTF. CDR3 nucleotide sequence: TGTGCCACTACAAGAGACTATGGCTACACCTTC.